This T cell receptor beta chain was captured by sequencing in a study of identical twins. J was trimmed by 3 bases and V by 6 bases; bases with no gene match: 10. The CDR3 contains 14 residues. Per germline, CDR1 DFQATT and CDR2 SNEGSKA (reference sequence). TCRdb ran MiXCR on the 5' RACE reads and lists one entry per CDR3 protein. The sample lists some 440,000 distinct CDR3 sequences, 24% occurring once. The data were also submitted as part of a second study, on T cells expressing NK-cell markers. That source reports: Dominant NKG2C+ clonotypes were found to form about 1.0-7.0% of CD8+ T cells in over five donors.

The sequence derives from a woman aged 18-30 years in good health. The chain uses TRBV20-1 and TRBJ2-7; TRBD1 matches 8 bases. The material sequenced was CD4+ T cells sorted from blood. The CDR3 coding sequence is TGCAGTGCCACCATCGGACAGGGCCTCTACGAGCAGTACTTC. It codes for CSATIGQGLYEQYF.